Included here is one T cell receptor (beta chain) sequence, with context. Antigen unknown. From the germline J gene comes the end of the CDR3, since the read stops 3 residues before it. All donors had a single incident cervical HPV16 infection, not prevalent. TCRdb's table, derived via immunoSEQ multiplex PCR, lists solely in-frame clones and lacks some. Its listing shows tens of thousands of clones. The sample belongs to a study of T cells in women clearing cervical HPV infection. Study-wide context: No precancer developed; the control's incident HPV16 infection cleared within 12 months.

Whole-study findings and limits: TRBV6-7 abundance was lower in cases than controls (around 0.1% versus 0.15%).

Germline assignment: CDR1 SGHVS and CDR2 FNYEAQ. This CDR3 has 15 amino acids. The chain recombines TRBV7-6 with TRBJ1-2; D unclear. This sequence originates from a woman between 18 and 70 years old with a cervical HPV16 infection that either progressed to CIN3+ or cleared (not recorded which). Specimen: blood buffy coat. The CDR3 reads CASSSFGSSTDTYTF. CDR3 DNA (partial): TGTGCCAGCAGCTCATTCGGGTCTAGCACAGATACC.